Below, 28 T cell receptor beta chains from the same sample are listed, as sequenced in a study of blood T cell repertoires in COVID-19. Method: immunoSEQ multiplex PCR; TCRdb's copy keeps in-frame clones and lacks some. This table has more than 55,000 clones, roughly 80% appearing once. The sample was peripheral blood. Every receptor here comes from a man aged 60 to 75 with acute or convalescent COVID-19.

This chain's CDR3 is CASSSQGSTEAFF. The DNA of the CDR3 is TGTGCCAGCAGCTCCCAGGGCTCGACTGAAGCTTTCTTT. The rearrangement uses TRBV7-9 and TRBJ1-1; tentatively, D is TRBD1 (5 bases). V lost 4 bases and J lost 5, with 11 bases in between. Germline-derived CDR1 and CDR2 are SEHNR and FQNEAQ (reference sequence). The CDR3 is 13 amino acids.

This chain uses TRBV7-9 with TRBJ1-2; 7 bases agree with TRBD1. Looked up from germline, CDR1 is SEHNR and CDR2 is FQNEAQ (reference sequence). The CDR3 sequence is 14 residues long. V dropped 5 bases and J dropped 13; count of bases not matched to a gene: 16. The CDR3 reads CASSRGTDRGAPTF. As DNA, the CDR3 is TGTGCCAGCAGCCGTGGGACAGATAGAGGAGCCCCCACCTTC. Full variable domain (outside the CDR3, taken from reference TRBV7-9 and TRBJ1-2): DTGVSQNPRHKITKRGQNVTFRCDPISEHNRLYWYRQTLGQGPEFLTYFQNEAQLEKSRLLSDRFSAERPKGSFSTLEIQRTEQGDSAMYLCASSRGTDRGAPTFGSGTRLTVV.

This clone is termed medium-sized. This chain links TRBV24-1 with TRBJ2-1, with 9 nucleotides matching TRBD2. The germline V gene has CDR1 KGHDR and CDR2 SFDVKD. The CDR3 consists of 19 residues. V lost 1 base and J lost 6; bases outside the gene matches: 15. Written as DNA, the CDR3 is TGTGCCACCAGTGATTTAGATCGAACTAGCGGGTCTGACCCCAATGAGCAGTTCTTC. As protein: CATSDLDRTSGSDPNEQFF.

This clone appeared a single time. CDR3 sequence (DNA): TGCAGCGTTGGCGGCGGGAAGAGGGATACGCAGTATTTT. Protein product: CSVGGGKRDTQYF. This rearrangement joins TRBV29-1 to TRBJ2-3; D possibly corresponds to TRBD2 (6 bases). With 4 bases removed from V and 6 bases from J, the gap between germline ends came to 14 bases. This CDR3 has 13 residues. Germline assignment: CDR1 SQVTM and CDR2 ANQGSEA.

V and J are TRBV5-1 and TRBJ1-2; D uncertain. The germline CDR1 and CDR2 sequences are SGHRS and YFSETQ. V was clipped by 0 bases and J by 5 bases, with 11 bases between them. This CDR3 is 14 amino acids long. CDR3: CASSLDGDRYGYTF. In DNA form, the CDR3 reads TGCGCCAGCAGCTTGGACGGAGATAGGTATGGCTACACCTTC.

V gene TRBV4-1 combines with J gene TRBJ1-5; unclear D gene. CDR3 size: 14 residues. V was cut by 3 bases and J by 2 bases, with 8 bases left in between. Germline V CDR1 and CDR2: MGHRA, YSYEKL. The CDR3, as DNA: TGCGCCAGCAGCCATCCCACTGGCAATCAGCCCCAGCATTTT. Translated, it gives CASSHPTGNQPQHF.

The chain joins TRBV11-2 to TRBJ1-1; 8 positions match TRBD1. CDR1 SGHAT and CDR2 FQNNGV come from the germline V gene. V was pared by 8 bases and J by 11 bases, with 10 bases of the junction left unmatched. This CDR3 is 12 amino acids long. The CDR3, as DNA: TGTGCCAGCCTATCGCCCAGGGGGCAGGCTTTCTTT. Protein: CASLSPRGQAFF.

The rearrangement links TRBV24-1 to TRBJ1-4; maybe TRBD1 (5 bases). The V and J ends lost 4 bases and 3 bases respectively, with 8 bases between them. From germline, CDR1 is KGHDR and CDR2 SFDVKD. This CDR3 is built from 14 residues. The CDR3 region has the DNA TGTGCCACCAGTGACGGGGGGGCTAATGAAAAACTGTTTTTT. Its translation is CATSDGGANEKLFF.

This chain connects TRBV5-1 to TRBJ1-2, with D possibly being TRBD1 (5 bases). V was cut by 0 bases and J by 7 bases, with 10 bases left in between. The CDR3 covers 13 residues. The germline V gene has CDR1 SGHRS and CDR2 YFSETQ. CDR3 coding DNA: TGCGCCAGCAGCTTGGCGGGGGGAAGTGGCTACACCTTC. This gives the protein CASSLAGGSGYTF.

The chain employs TRBV25-1 and TRBJ1-1, with D uncertain. This CDR3 region has 13 residues. The V end lost 6 bases, the J end lost 4 bases, and 12 bases lay between the germline ends. Germline loops: CDR1 MGHDK, CDR2 SYGVNS. The CDR3 nucleotides are TGTGCCAGCAGCCCCGATGCCAGCACTGAAGCTTTCTTT. It is translated as CASSPDASTEAFF. The full variable domain, its missing parts supplied by reference TRBV25-1 and TRBJ1-1, is EADIYQTPRYLVIGTGKKITLECSQTMGHDKMYWYQQDPGMELHLIHYSYGVNSTEKGDLSSESTVSRIRTEHFPLTLESARPSHTSQYLCASSPDASTEAFFGQGTRLTVV.

This chain connects TRBV6-2 or TRBV6-3 to TRBJ2-1, with no clear D. Germline V lookup: CDR1 MNHEY, CDR2 SVGEGT. The V end lost 2 bases, the J end lost 7 bases, and 6 bases lay between the germline ends. This CDR3 comprises 12 residues. This chain's CDR3 is CASSYGANEQFF. As DNA, the CDR3 is TGTGCCAGCAGTTACGGAGCGAATGAGCAGTTCTTC.

The rearrangement links TRBV29-1 to TRBJ1-2; D is unclear. The CDR3 spans 13 residues. Looked up from germline, CDR1 is SQVTM and CDR2 is ANQGSEA. V shed 0 bases and J shed 11 bases, with 16 bases lying between them. CDR3 nucleotide sequence: TGCAGCGTTGAAGAGACCGGGGAGGTTGGGTACACCTTC. It codes for CSVEETGEVGYTF.

The rearrangement links TRBV5-4 to TRBJ2-7; a weak D match, TRBD1 (6 bases). The CDR3 consists of 15 residues. Looked up from germline, CDR1 is SGHNT and CDR2 is YYREEE (reference sequence). V dropped 6 bases and J dropped 0 bases, with 16 bases sitting between them. This CDR3 is CASTPGTPDSYEQYF. In DNA, the CDR3 is TGTGCCAGCACCCCCGGGACACCCGACTCCTACGAGCAGTACTTC.

This sequence joins TRBV19 and TRBJ2-2, with D unresolved. Germline-derived CDR1 and CDR2 are LNHDA and SQIVND (reference sequence). The CDR3 loop spans 14 amino acids. V was clipped by 7 bases and J by 1 base, with 10 bases between them. CDR3 DNA: TGTGCCAGTAAGAGACTCATGAACACCGGGGAGCTGTTTTTT. Translating gives CASKRLMNTGELFF. The whole variable domain, remainder taken from reference TRBV19 and TRBJ2-2, is DGGITQSPKYLFRKEGQNVTLSCEQNLNHDAMYWYRQDPGQGLRLIYYSQIVNDFQKGDIAEGYSVSREKKESFPLTVTSAQKNPTAFYLCASKRLMNTGELFFGEGSRLTVL.

The chain combines TRBV2 with TRBJ2-3, with D unresolved. With 3 bases removed from V and 5 bases from J, the gap between germline ends came to 12 bases. This CDR3 has 14 residues. Germline V gene data show CDR1 as SNHLY and CDR2 as FYNNEI. CDR3 region: CASSDPHGGDTQYF. CDR3 DNA: TGTGCCAGCAGTGACCCCCACGGCGGAGATACGCAGTATTTT.

The chain recombines TRBV6-1 with TRBJ2-7; TRBD1 might be the D (6 bases). Germline V gives CDR1 MNHNS, CDR2 SASEGT. The V end lost 8 bases, the J end lost 4 bases, and 15 bases lay between the germline ends. The CDR3 sequence is 13 residues long. Here the CDR3 DNA reads TGTGCCAGCCCTTGGGGGCCCGATTACGAGCAGTACTTC. It translates to CASPWGPDYEQYF.

This clone was seen a handful of times. The J gene is TRBJ1-2, the V gene TRBV4-1; D gene unclear. Germline values: CDR1 MGHRA, CDR2 YSYEKL. The V and J ends lost 4 bases and 5 bases respectively, with 20 bases between them. This CDR3 has 16 amino acids. The CDR3 loop reads CASSPRAKKTSYGYTF. The DNA for the CDR3 is TGCGCCAGCAGCCCGAGGGCCAAAAAGACAAGTTATGGCTACACCTTC.

The chain links TRBV7-9 to TRBJ2-6, with D hard to call. Trimming shortened V by 8 bases and J by 0 bases, and 11 bases separated the two germline ends. This CDR3 spans 15 amino acids. Germline V CDR1 and CDR2: SEHNR, FQNEAQ (reference sequence). CDR3 loop: CASLLAGSGANVLTF. In DNA, the CDR3 is TGTGCCAGCCTATTAGCCGGCTCTGGGGCCAACGTCCTGACTTTC.

The chain uses TRBV14 and TRBJ1-2; no reliable D call. The CDR3 spans 14 residues. The V end was cut by 4 bases, the J end by 2 bases, with 11 bases between. CDR1 SGHDN and CDR2 FVKESK come from the germline V gene. The CDR3 protein is CASSLTQRNYGYTF. The CDR3 DNA reads TGTGCCAGCAGCCTTACCCAACGGAACTATGGCTACACCTTC.

V is TRBV19 and J is TRBJ1-3, with 7 nucleotides matching TRBD1. The V segment lost 10 bases and the J segment 1 base; nucleotides outside the gene matches: 13. The CDR3 is made up of 16 amino acids. Germline values: CDR1 LNHDA, CDR2 SQIVND (reference sequence). The chain's CDR3 is CATRNRGRGSGNTIYF. Written as DNA, the CDR3 is TGTGCCACGAGAAACAGGGGACGCGGGTCTGGAAACACCATATATTTT. The whole variable domain, filled in from reference TRBV19 and TRBJ1-3, reads DGGITQSPKYLFRKEGQNVTLSCEQNLNHDAMYWYRQDPGQGLRLIYYSQIVNDFQKGDIAEGYSVSREKKESFPLTVTSAQKNPTAFYLCATRNRGRGSGNTIYFGEGSWLTVV.

This rearrangement joins TRBV2 to TRBJ2-2; TRBD1 might be the D (6 bases). Trimming removed 6 bases at V and 14 bases at J, with 25 bases between. Germline CDR1 SNHLY, CDR2 FYNNEI. CDR3 size: 15 residues. CDR3 DNA sequence: TGTGCCAGCAGAAAAACTTCCGCAGGGGAAATTTACCTGTTTTTT. Its translation: CASRKTSAGEIYLFF.

V gene TRBV27 combines with J gene TRBJ2-7; maybe TRBD2 (6 bases). Trimming took 8 bases from V and 2 from J, leaving 16 bases between them. Germline CDR1 and CDR2: MNHEY and SMNVEV (reference sequence). This CDR3 contains 14 residues. The CDR3 region has the DNA TGTGCCAGCGTCCCCATCGGGGGAACCTACGAGCAGTACTTC. Residues: CASVPIGGTYEQYF.

For the CDR3, the DNA is TGTGCCAGTAGTATAATGGGGGCGGTCAACACTGAAGCTTTCTTT. Residues: CASSIMGAVNTEAFF. The rearrangement links TRBV19 to TRBJ1-1; the D gene is possibly TRBD1 (6 bases). Germline-derived CDR1 and CDR2 are LNHDA and SQIVND (reference sequence). V lost 2 bases to trimming and J lost 2 bases, with 12 bases between them. CDR3 length: 15 amino acids.

V gene TRBV11-1 combines with J gene TRBJ1-1, with D unclear. CDR3 length: 15 residues. V lost 3 bases to trimming and J lost 2 bases, with 13 bases between them. Germline V CDR1 and CDR2: SGHAT, FQDESV (reference sequence). The CDR3: CASSFSGGINTEAFF. For the CDR3, the DNA is TGTGCCAGCAGCTTTAGTGGAGGGATCAACACTGAAGCTTTCTTT.

Here the CDR3 reads CASTPIEGEKKTQYF. DNA for the CDR3: TGTGCCAGCACCCCGATTGAGGGGGAGAAGAAGACCCAGTACTTC. The chain links TRBV6-2 or TRBV6-3 to TRBJ2-5, with D perhaps matching TRBD1 (6 bases). Trimming stripped 7 bases from V and 6 bases from J, with 21 bases between. This CDR3 spans 15 amino acids. Germline lookup yields CDR1 MNHEY and CDR2 SVGEGT.

The J gene is TRBJ2-3, the V gene TRBV30, with TRBD1 matching over 8 bases. The CDR3 runs 16 residues. The V segment lost 0 bases and the J segment 0 bases; nucleotides outside the gene matches: 5. From germline, CDR1 is GTSNPN and CDR2 SVGIG (reference sequence). CDR3 sequence (DNA): TGTGCCTGGAGTGTCCAGGGGGCGGGAAGCACAGATACGCAGTATTTT. Residues: CAWSVQGAGSTDTQYF.

The V gene is TRBV6-1, the J gene TRBJ1-2, with D uncertain. Germline V gene data show CDR1 as MNHNS and CDR2 as SASEGT. The length of the CDR3 is 12 residues. V was pared by 1 base and J by 7 bases, with 7 bases between. The chain's CDR3 is CASSEEEFGYTF. The CDR3 bases are TGTGCCAGCAGTGAAGAGGAGTTTGGCTACACCTTC.

This clone was seen more than once but under ten times. This chain connects TRBV11-3 to TRBJ2-1, with TRBD2 as a possible D gene (6 bases). Germline assignment: CDR1 SGHNT and CDR2 YENEEA. Trimming left V 1 base short and J 5 bases short, with 12 bases between. The CDR3 has 15 residues. The CDR3 DNA sequence: TGTGCCAGCAGCTTAGGGATAGCGGTTAACAATGAGCAGTTCTTC. Translating gives CASSLGIAVNNEQFF.